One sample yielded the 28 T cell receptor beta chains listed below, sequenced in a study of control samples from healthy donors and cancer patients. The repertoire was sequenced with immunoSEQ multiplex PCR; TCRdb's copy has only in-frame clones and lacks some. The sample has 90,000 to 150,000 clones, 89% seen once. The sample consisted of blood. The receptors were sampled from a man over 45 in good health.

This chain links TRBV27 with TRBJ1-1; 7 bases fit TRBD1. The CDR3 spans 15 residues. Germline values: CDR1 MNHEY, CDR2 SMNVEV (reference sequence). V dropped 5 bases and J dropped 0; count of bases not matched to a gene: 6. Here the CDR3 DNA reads TGTGCCAGCAGTCCCGAGACAGGGATGAACACTGAAGCTTTCTTT. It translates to CASSPETGMNTEAFF.

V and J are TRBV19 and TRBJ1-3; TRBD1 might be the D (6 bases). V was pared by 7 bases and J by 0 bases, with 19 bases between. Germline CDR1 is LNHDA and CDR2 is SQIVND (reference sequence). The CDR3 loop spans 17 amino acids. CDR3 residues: CASTTRKGQSSGNTIYF. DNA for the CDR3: TGTGCCAGTACCACAAGGAAAGGACAGAGCTCTGGAAACACCATATATTTT.

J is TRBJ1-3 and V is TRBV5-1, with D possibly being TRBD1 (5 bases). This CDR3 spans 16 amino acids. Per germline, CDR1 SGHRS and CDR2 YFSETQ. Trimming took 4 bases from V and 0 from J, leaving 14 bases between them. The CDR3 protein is CASSKEFRVSGNTIYF. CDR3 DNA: TGCGCCAGCAGCAAGGAGTTCAGGGTCTCTGGAAACACCATATATTTT.

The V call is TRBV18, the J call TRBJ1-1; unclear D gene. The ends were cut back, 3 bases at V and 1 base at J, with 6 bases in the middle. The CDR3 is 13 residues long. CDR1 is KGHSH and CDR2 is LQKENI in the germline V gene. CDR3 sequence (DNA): TGTGCCAGCTCACCCGGGCCGAACACTGAAGCTTTCTTT. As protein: CASSPGPNTEAFF.

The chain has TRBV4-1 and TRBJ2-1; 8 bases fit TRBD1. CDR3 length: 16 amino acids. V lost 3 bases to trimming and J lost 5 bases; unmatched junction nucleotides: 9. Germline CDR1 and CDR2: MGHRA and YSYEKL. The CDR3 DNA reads TGCGCCAGCAGCCACGGACCGGGACAGGCAGACAATGAGCAGTTCTTC. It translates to CASSHGPGQADNEQFF.

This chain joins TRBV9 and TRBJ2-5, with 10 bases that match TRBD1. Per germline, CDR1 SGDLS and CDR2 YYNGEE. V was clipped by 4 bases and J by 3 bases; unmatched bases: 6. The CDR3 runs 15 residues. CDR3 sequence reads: CASSPLGQGEETQYF. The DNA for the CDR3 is TGTGCCAGCAGCCCTTTAGGACAGGGGGAAGAGACCCAGTACTTC.

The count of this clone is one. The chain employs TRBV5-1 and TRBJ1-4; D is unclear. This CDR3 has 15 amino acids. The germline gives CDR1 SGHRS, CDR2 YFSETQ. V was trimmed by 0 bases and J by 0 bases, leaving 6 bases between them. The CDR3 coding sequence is TGCGCCAGCAGCTTGGTTACAGCAACTAATGAAAAACTGTTTTTT. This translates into CASSLVTATNEKLFF.

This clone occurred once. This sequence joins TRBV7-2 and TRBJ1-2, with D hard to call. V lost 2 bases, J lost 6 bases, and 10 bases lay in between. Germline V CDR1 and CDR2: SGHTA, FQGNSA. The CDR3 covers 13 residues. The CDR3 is CASSLRGIDGYTF. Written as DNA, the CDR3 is TGTGCCAGCAGCTTACGAGGTATCGATGGCTACACCTTC.

The CDR3 DNA sequence: TGCGCCAGCAGCTTGGCCCCAACGACAGTGGAGAACAATCAGCCCCAGCATTTT. This codes for CASSLAPTTVENNQPQHF. The chain uses TRBV5-1 and TRBJ1-5, with a weak D call TRBD1 (5 bases). Looked up from germline, CDR1 is SGHRS and CDR2 is YFSETQ. This CDR3 is 18 amino acids long. V gave up 0 bases and J gave up 3 bases, with 19 bases separating them.

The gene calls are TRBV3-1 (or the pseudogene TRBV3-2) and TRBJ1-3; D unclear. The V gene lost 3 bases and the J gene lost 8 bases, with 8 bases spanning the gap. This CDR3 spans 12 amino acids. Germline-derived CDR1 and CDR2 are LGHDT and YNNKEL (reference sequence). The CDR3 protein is CASSHLGDTIYF. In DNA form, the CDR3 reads TGTGCCAGCAGCCACCTTGGGGACACCATATATTTT.

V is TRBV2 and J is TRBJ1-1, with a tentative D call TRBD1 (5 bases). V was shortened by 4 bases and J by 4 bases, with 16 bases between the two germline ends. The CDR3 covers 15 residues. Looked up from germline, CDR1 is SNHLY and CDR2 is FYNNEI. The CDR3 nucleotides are TGTGCCAGCAGTGCGTGGGGGGTATTGAGCACTGAAGCTTTCTTT. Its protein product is CASSAWGVLSTEAFF. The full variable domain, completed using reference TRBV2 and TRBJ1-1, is EPEVTQTPSHQVTQMGQEVILRCVPISNHLYFYWYRQILGQKVEFLVSFYNNEISEKSEIFDDQFSVERPDGSNFTLKIRSTKLEDSAMYFCASSAWGVLSTEAFFGQGTRLTVV.

In DNA form, the CDR3 reads TGTGCCAGCAGCCCTTTTACCGGGGCCCCTCTCAGCACCGGGGAGCTGTTTTTT. It specifies CASSPFTGAPLSTGELFF. V is TRBV5-6 and J is TRBJ2-2; D possibly matches TRBD1 or TRBD2 (5 bases each). CDR3 length: 18 residues. The germline gives CDR1 SGHDT, CDR2 YYEEEE. Trimming pared 4 bases from V and 4 bases from J, leaving 23 bases between.

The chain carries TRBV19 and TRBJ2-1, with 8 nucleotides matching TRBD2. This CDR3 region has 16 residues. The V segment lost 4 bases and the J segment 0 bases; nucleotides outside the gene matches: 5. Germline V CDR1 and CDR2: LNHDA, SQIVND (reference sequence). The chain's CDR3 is CASSTGLAGSYNEQFF. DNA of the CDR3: TGTGCCAGTAGTACGGGGCTAGCGGGCTCCTACAATGAGCAGTTCTTC.

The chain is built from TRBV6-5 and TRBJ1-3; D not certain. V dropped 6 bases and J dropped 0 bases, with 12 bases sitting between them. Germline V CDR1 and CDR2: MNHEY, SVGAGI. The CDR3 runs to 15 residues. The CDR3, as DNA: TGTGCCAGCAGGGCGGGGTTGTTCTCTGGAAACACCATATATTTT. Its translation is CASRAGLFSGNTIYF.

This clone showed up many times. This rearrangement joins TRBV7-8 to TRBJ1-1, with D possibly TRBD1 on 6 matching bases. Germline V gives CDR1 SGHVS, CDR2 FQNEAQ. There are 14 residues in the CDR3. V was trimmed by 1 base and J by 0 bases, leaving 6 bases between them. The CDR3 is CASSLDRVNTEAFF. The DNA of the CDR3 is TGTGCCAGCAGCTTAGACAGGGTGAACACTGAAGCTTTCTTT.

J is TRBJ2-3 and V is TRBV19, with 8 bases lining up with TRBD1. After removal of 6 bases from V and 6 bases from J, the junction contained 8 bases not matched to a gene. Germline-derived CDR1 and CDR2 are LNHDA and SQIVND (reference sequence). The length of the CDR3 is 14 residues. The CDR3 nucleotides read TGTGCCAGTAGGAGAACAGGGGGGTCGGATACGCAGTATTTT. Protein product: CASRRTGGSDTQYF.

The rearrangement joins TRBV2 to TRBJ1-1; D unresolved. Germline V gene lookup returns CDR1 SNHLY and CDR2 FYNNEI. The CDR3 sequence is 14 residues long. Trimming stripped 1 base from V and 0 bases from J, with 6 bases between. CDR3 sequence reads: CASSEGRMNTEAFF. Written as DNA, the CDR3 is TGTGCCAGCAGTGAAGGGCGTATGAACACTGAAGCTTTCTTT.

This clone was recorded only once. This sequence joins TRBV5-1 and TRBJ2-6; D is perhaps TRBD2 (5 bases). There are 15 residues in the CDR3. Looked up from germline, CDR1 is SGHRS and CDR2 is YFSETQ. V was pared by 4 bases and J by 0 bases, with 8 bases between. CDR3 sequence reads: CASSPGNSGANVLTF. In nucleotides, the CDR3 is TGCGCCAGCAGCCCCGGGAACTCTGGGGCCAACGTCCTGACTTTC.

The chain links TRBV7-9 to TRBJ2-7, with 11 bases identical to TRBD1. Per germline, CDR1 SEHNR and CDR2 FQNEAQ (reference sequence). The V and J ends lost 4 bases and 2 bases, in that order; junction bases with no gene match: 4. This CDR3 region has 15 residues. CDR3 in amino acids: CASSSGTGGTYEQYF. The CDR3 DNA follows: TGTGCCAGCAGCTCCGGGACAGGGGGTACCTACGAGCAGTACTTC. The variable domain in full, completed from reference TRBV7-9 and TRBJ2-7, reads DTGVSQNPRHKITKRGQNVTFRCDPISEHNRLYWYRQTLGQGPEFLTYFQNEAQLEKSRLLSDRFSAERPKGSFSTLEIQRTEQGDSAMYLCASSSGTGGTYEQYFGPGTRLTVT.

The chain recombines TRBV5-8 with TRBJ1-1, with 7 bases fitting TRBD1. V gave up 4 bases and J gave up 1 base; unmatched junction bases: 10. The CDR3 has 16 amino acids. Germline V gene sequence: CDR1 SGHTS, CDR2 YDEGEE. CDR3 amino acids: CASSHQQGRGNTEAFF. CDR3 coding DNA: TGTGCCAGCAGCCACCAACAGGGGAGGGGGAACACTGAAGCTTTCTTT. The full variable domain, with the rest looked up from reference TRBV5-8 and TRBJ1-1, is EAGVTQSPTHLIKTRGQQATLRCSPISGHTSVYWYQQALGLGLQFLLWYDEGEERNRGNFPPRFSGRQFPNYSSELNVNALELEDSALYLCASSHQQGRGNTEAFFGQGTRLTVV.

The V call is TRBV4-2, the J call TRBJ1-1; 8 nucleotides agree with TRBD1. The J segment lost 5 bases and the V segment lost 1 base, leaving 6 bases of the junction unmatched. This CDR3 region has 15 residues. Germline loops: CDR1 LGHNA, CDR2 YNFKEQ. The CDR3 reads CASSQADRDRTEAFF. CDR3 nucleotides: TGTGCCAGCAGCCAAGCGGACAGGGATCGTACTGAAGCTTTCTTT.

The CDR3 is CASSLSHNTEAFF. For the CDR3, the DNA is TGTGCCAGCAGTTTAAGTCACAACACTGAAGCTTTCTTT. V is TRBV27 and J is TRBJ1-1, with D unclear. Germline CDR1 reads MNHEY; CDR2 reads SMNVEV (reference sequence). CDR3 length: 13 residues. Trimming stripped 2 bases from V and 2 bases from J, with 6 bases between.

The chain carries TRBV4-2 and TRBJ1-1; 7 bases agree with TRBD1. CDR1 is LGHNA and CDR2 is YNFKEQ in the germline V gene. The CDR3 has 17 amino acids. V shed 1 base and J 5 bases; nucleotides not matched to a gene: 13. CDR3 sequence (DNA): TGTGCCAGCAGCCAAGGGGTCACCTACAGGGGAGGGACTGAAGCTTTCTTT. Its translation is CASSQGVTYRGGTEAFF.

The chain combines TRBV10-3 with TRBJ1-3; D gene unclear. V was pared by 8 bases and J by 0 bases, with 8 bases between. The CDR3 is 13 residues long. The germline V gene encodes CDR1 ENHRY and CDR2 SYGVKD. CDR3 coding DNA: TGTGCCATCGAGGCCCGCTCTGGAAACACCATATATTTT. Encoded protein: CAIEARSGNTIYF.

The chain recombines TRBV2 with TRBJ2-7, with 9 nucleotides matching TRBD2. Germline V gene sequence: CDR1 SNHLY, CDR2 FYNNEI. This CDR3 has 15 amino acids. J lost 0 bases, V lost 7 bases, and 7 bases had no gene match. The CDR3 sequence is CASTLSTSGSYEQYF. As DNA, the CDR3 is TGTGCCAGCACCCTTTCGACTAGCGGCTCCTACGAGCAGTACTTC.

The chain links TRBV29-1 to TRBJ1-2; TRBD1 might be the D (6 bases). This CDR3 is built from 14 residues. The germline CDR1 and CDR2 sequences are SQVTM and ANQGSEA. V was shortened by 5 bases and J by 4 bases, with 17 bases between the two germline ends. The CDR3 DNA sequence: TGCAGCGTTCTCCGGGACAACAACGGCTATGGCTACACCTTC. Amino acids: CSVLRDNNGYGYTF.

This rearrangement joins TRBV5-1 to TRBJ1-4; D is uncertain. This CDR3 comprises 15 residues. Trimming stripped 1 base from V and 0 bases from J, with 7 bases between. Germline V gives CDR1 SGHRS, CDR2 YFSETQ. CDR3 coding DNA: TGCGCCAGCAGCTTGACAGCTGCAACTAATGAAAAACTGTTTTTT. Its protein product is CASSLTAATNEKLFF.

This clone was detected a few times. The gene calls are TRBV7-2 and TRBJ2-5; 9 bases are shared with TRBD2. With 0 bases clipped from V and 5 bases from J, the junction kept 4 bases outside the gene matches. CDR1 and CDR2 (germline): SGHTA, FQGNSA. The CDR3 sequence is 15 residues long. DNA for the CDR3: TGTGCCAGCAGCTTAGCGCGGACTAGCGCGGAGACCCAGTACTTC. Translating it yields CASSLARTSAETQYF.